This TCR beta chain derives from a study of identical twins. This clonotype was observed once. As yet, its antigen is unknown. Study results and caveats: Twin pairs' shared out-of-frame alpha sequences were enriched in low generation probability. Insertions were fewer in abundant cord blood beta clonotypes, whereas memory repertoires showed none of this pattern. Excess twin sharing in beta out-of-frame sequences was weaker.

Germline V gene sequence: CDR1 WNHNN, CDR2 SYGVQD (reference sequence). The V gene end was trimmed by 2 bases and the J gene end by 2 bases; junction bases not matched to a gene: 2. This CDR3 has 14 residues. The authors used template switching to add a universal primer site and gave cDNA unique molecular identifiers. Each CDR3 protein gets one entry after TCRdb re-called the 5' RACE reads with MiXCR. The sample records 450,000 to 500,000 distinct CDR3 sequences, around an eighth being singletons. A further study also used this sample, focusing on yellow fever vaccine responses in identical twins.

This sequence was found in a woman aged 18-30 years in good health. Source material: CD4+ T cells sorted from blood. V usage is TRBV10-1 and J usage is TRBJ1-1; the match to TRBD1 covers 7 bases. Here the CDR3 DNA reads TGCGCCAGCAGTGAGGGGACAGCCAACACTGAAGCTTTCTTT. Residues: CASSEGTANTEAFF.